A selection of T cell receptor beta chains follows, all from one sample in a study of blood T cells in healthy people across ages. TCRdb reanalysed the 5' RACE reads using MiXCR and keeps one entry per CDR3 protein. This sample yields 1.5 million to 2 million distinct CDR3 sequences, of which about 28% are seen a single time; approximately 7.7% belongs to the top ten. Sequences were obtained from blood. The source is a woman under 40 in good health. The CDR3 runs from the conserved cysteine through the conserved F or W. Some rows have no size entry. The others give once, few or many, or a class for an expanded clone.

J gene: TRBJ1-5; CDR3 length: 15; V gene: TRBV3-1; clone size: .; CDR3 protein: CASSQSDRVGQPQHF
J gene: TRBJ2-5; CDR3 length: 15; V gene: TRBV7-2; clone size: few; CDR3 protein: CASSFGGRRQETQYF
J gene: TRBJ2-2; CDR3 length: 15; V gene: TRBV12-3/TRBV12-4; clone size: .; CDR3 protein: CASCPEGGNTGELFF
J gene: TRBJ1-2; CDR3 length: 15; V gene: TRBV5-1; clone size: .; CDR3 protein: CASSLTDPTNYGYTF
J gene: TRBJ1-1; CDR3 length: 14; V gene: TRBV20-1; clone size: .; CDR3 protein: CSARKGAGNTEAFF
J gene: TRBJ2-7; CDR3 length: 13; V gene: TRBV29-1; clone size: many; CDR3 protein: CSALGQGAYEQYF
J gene: TRBJ1-2; CDR3 length: 13; V gene: TRBV7-2; clone size: .; CDR3 protein: CASSHGRDYGYTF
J gene: TRBJ2-1; CDR3 length: 14; V gene: TRBV10-3; clone size: many; CDR3 protein: CAISESMTDNEQFF
J gene: TRBJ2-1; CDR3 length: 16; V gene: TRBV24-1; clone size: few; CDR3 protein: CATSDTGTLNDNEQFF
J gene: TRBJ2-2; CDR3 length: 14; V gene: TRBV7-9; clone size: .; CDR3 protein: CASSDSINTGELFF
J gene: TRBJ2-5; CDR3 length: 14; V gene: TRBV2; clone size: many; CDR3 protein: CASSGGQYQETQYF
J gene: TRBJ2-2; CDR3 length: 15; V gene: TRBV5-1; clone size: .; CDR3 protein: CASWRTELYSGELFF
J gene: TRBJ1-6; CDR3 length: 14; V gene: TRBV11-1; clone size: .; CDR3 protein: CASSKGTSNSPLHF
J gene: TRBJ1-2; CDR3 length: 14; V gene: TRBV4-1; clone size: few; CDR3 protein: CASSQEEGNYGYTF
J gene: TRBJ2-5; CDR3 length: 15; V gene: TRBV6-5; clone size: .; CDR3 protein: CASSGRDSVGHEQYF
J gene: TRBJ2-1; CDR3 length: 15; V gene: TRBV14; clone size: .; CDR3 protein: CASSQGQGKYNEQFF
J gene: TRBJ1-6; CDR3 length: 16; V gene: TRBV6-5; clone size: few; CDR3 protein: CASSYTSQGRESPLHF
J gene: TRBJ2-3; CDR3 length: 16; V gene: TRBV15; clone size: few; CDR3 protein: CATSRAGTGGTDTQYF
J gene: TRBJ1-2; CDR3 length: 13; V gene: TRBV20-1; clone size: few; CDR3 protein: CSAREPSGYGYTF
J gene: TRBJ2-4; CDR3 length: 17; V gene: TRBV7-2; clone size: few; CDR3 protein: CASSLAWSGGAKNIQYF
J gene: TRBJ2-2; CDR3 length: 15; V gene: TRBV5-1; clone size: .; CDR3 protein: CASSLNRGDTGELFF
J gene: TRBJ1-2; CDR3 length: 12; V gene: TRBV7-2; clone size: many; CDR3 protein: CASSPHRGGYTF
J gene: TRBJ2-6; CDR3 length: 15; V gene: TRBV6-6; clone size: few; CDR3 protein: CASRPTGSGANVRTF
J gene: TRBJ2-1; CDR3 length: 16; V gene: TRBV6-5; clone size: many; CDR3 protein: CASSSLLGTGNNEQFF
J gene: TRBJ2-1; CDR3 length: 15; V gene: TRBV3-1; clone size: .; CDR3 protein: CASSQGGRTYNEQFF
J gene: TRBJ2-5; CDR3 length: 15; V gene: TRBV4-1; clone size: .; CDR3 protein: CASRKSSGGEETQYF
J gene: TRBJ2-1; CDR3 length: 11; V gene: TRBV7-9; clone size: many; CDR3 protein: CASSFMDEQFF